These 14 T cell receptor beta chains share one sample of origin, sequenced in a study of cytomegalovirus exposure and HLA in healthy donors. The primer mix had 60 Vbeta and 13 Jbeta primers. Assay used: immunoSEQ multiplex PCR; TCRdb lists only in-frame clones, some missing. The sample lists over 150,000 clones; roughly 80% were seen once. The sequenced material came from PBMCs. Receptor source: a male donor in good health and CMV-seropositive.

The table lists this clone with a count of one. V and J are TRBV7-9 and TRBJ1-2, with 7 bases lining up with TRBD1. Losses at the gene ends were 4 bases for V and 2 bases for J; bases not matched to a gene: 7. The CDR3 is 15 residues long. CDR1 is SEHNR and CDR2 is FQNEAQ in the germline V gene (reference sequence). CDR3 bases: TGTGCCAGCAGCTCTTTGGGACAGCGGAACTATGGCTACACCTTC. This sequence encodes CASSSLGQRNYGYTF.

This clone has more than one count but fewer than ten. The junction departs from germline at one end; a sequencing error may be responsible. The genes are TRBV5-6 and TRBJ2-7, with 7 bases fitting TRBD2. Germline CDR1 reads SGHDT; CDR2 reads YYEEEE. The CDR3 is 12 residues long. The CDR3 bases are TGTGCCAGCAGCTCTCCTGGGGGGGACTGGGACTTC. Translating it yields CASSSPGGDWDF. The variable domain in full, with the rest retrieved from reference TRBV5-6 and TRBJ2-7, is DAGVTQSPTHLIKTRGQQVTLRCSPKSGHDTVSWYQQALGQGPQFIFQYYEEEERQRGNFPDRFSGHQFPNYSSELNVNALLLGDSALYLCASSSPGGDWDFGPGTRLTVT.

The rearrangement links TRBV7-9 to TRBJ2-7; D remains ambiguous. V lost 6 bases, J lost 4 bases, and 13 bases lay in between. The CDR3 contains 13 residues. Germline values: CDR1 SEHNR, CDR2 FQNEAQ (reference sequence). The CDR3 nucleotides are TGTGCCAGCAGTCCTATGTCGCTGTACGAGCAGTACTTC. Amino acid sequence: CASSPMSLYEQYF.

This chain links TRBV9 with TRBJ2-3; 13 bases line up with TRBD2. In germline, CDR1 is SGDLS, CDR2 YYNGEE. This CDR3 region has 15 residues. V shed 1 base and J 5 bases; nucleotides not matched to a gene: 1. This CDR3 is CASSVRLAGGDTQYF. In DNA form, the CDR3 reads TGTGCCAGCAGCGTAAGACTAGCGGGGGGAGATACGCAGTATTTT.

This clone was seen just once. The chain combines TRBV5-1 with TRBJ1-4; perhaps TRBD1 as D (6 bases). V gave up 6 bases and J gave up 7 bases, with 16 bases separating them. Per the germline V gene, CDR1 is SGHRS and CDR2 is YFSETQ. The CDR3 is 14 residues long. CDR3 bases: TGCGCCAGCACCACGACAGGAGCTTCTGAAAAACTGTTTTTT. Translating gives CASTTTGASEKLFF.

The V and J genes are TRBV14 and TRBJ1-2; D perhaps matches TRBD1 (5 bases). The CDR3 loop spans 14 amino acids. Trimming removed 2 bases from V and 3 bases from J, with 10 bases in between. Per the germline V gene, CDR1 is SGHDN and CDR2 is FVKESK. For the CDR3, the DNA is TGTGCCAGCAGCCAATGGGGCAGTTACTATGGCTACACCTTC. This translates into CASSQWGSYYGYTF.

As concerns this clone: Other DNA sequences in this sample translate to the same CDR3. V gene TRBV7-8 combines with J gene TRBJ1-5; D may be TRBD1 (6 bases). From germline, CDR1 is SGHVS and CDR2 FQNEAQ. Trimming pared 2 bases from V and 4 bases from J, leaving 6 bases between. This CDR3 has 13 residues. The CDR3 DNA is TGTGCCAGCAGCTTACAGGGGAATCAGCCCCAGCATTTT. Translated, it gives CASSLQGNQPQHF.

The chain is built from TRBV18 and TRBJ1-3; TRBD1 is a possible D gene (6 bases). CDR3 length: 15 amino acids. Germline V gene sequence: CDR1 KGHSH, CDR2 LQKENI. Trimming cost V 1 base and J 6 bases, with 13 bases left between them. The CDR3 bases are TGTGCCAGCTCACCACTTACAGGGCCGGAAAACACCATATATTTT. Translation: CASSPLTGPENTIYF.

The CDR3 loop reads CASSLWNYEQYF. The DNA for the CDR3 is TGTGCCAGCAGTTTATGGAACTACGAGCAGTACTTC. This rearrangement joins TRBV28 to TRBJ2-5; no definite D call. The assigned J gene may be wrong: the sequence end matches TRBJ2-7 better. The CDR3 has 12 amino acids. From germline, CDR1 is MDHEN and CDR2 SYDVKM.

V is TRBV28 and J is TRBJ2-6, with D unresolved. Germline CDR1 and CDR2: MDHEN and SYDVKM. This CDR3 comprises 14 residues. Trimming removed 7 bases at V and 0 bases at J, with 7 bases between. In DNA form, the CDR3 reads TGTGCCAGCATCTCAGGCTCTGGGGCCAACGTCCTGACTTTC. This gives the protein CASISGSGANVLTF. The complete variable domain, with remaining parts taken from reference TRBV28 and TRBJ2-6, reads DVKVTQSSRYLVKRTGEKVFLECVQDMDHENMFWYRQDPGLGLRLIYFSYDVKMKEKGDIPEGYSVSREKKERFSLILESASTNQTSMYLCASISGSGANVLTFGAGSRLTVL.

The chain employs TRBV4-3 and TRBJ2-7, with 9 nucleotides matching TRBD1. With 0 bases clipped from V and 3 bases from J, the junction kept 6 bases outside the gene matches. Germline loops: CDR1 LGHNA, CDR2 YSLEER. The CDR3 spans 16 residues. CDR3 amino acids: CASSQDTGTGNYEQYF. CDR3 nucleotides: TGCGCCAGCAGCCAAGATACAGGGACAGGGAACTACGAGCAGTACTTC.

In this sample, this clone turned up a few times. V and J are TRBV23-1 and TRBJ2-7; D is undetermined. TRBV23-1 is reported as an ORF; its role is uncertain. V was clipped by 7 bases and J by 6 bases, with 13 bases between them. This CDR3 has 12 residues. This CDR3 reads CASNPPGREQYF. As DNA, the CDR3 is TGCGCCAGCAATCCGCCGGGTCGCGAGCAGTACTTC.

CDR3 DNA: TGTGCCAGCAGCTCAACAACCCTCGACAGGGTACTTAATGAAAAACTGTTTTTT. This sequence encodes CASSSTTLDRVLNEKLFF. The chain recombines TRBV7-6 with TRBJ1-4; TRBD1 agrees at 7 bases. This CDR3 contains 18 residues. V lost 4 bases to trimming and J lost 4 bases; unmatched junction nucleotides: 15. CDR1 and CDR2 from the germline V gene are SGHVS and FNYEAQ.

The chain joins TRBV27 to TRBJ2-1; a weak D match, TRBD1 (6 bases). CDR1 and CDR2 from the germline V gene are MNHEY and SMNVEV (reference sequence). CDR3 length: 14 amino acids. V lost 3 bases to trimming and J lost 5 bases, with 11 bases between them. CDR3 sequence: CASSFTGSDNEQFF. The CDR3 DNA reads as TGTGCCAGCAGTTTTACAGGGTCCGACAATGAGCAGTTCTTC.